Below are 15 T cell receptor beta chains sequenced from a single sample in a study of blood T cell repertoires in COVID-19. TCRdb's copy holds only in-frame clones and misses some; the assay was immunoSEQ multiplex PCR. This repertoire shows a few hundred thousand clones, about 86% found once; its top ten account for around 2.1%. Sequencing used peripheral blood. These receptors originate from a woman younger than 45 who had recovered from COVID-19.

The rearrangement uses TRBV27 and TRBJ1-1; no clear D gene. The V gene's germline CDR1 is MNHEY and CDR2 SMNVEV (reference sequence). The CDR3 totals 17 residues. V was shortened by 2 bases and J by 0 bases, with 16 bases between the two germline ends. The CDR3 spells CASSLSFPGPVNTEAFF. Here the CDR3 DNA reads TGTGCCAGCAGTTTAAGTTTTCCAGGCCCTGTGAACACTGAAGCTTTCTTT.

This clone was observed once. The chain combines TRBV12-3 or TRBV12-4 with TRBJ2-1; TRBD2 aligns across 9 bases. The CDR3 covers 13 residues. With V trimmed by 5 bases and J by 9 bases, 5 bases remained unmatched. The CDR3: CASSTGLAFEQFF. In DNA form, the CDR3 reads TGTGCCAGCAGTACTGGACTAGCGTTTGAGCAGTTCTTC.

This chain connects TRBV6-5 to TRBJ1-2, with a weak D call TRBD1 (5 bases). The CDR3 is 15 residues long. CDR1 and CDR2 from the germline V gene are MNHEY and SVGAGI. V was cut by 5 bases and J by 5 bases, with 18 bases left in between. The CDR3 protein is CASSPRRGLGYGYTF. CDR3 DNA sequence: TGTGCCAGCAGTCCAAGGCGGGGGTTAGGGTATGGCTACACCTTC.

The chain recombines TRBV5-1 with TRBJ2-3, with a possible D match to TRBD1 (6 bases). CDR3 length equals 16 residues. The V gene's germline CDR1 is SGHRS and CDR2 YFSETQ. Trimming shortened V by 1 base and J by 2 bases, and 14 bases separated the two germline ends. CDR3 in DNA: TGCGCCAGCAGCTTGATATCTGGGGGCCTCACAGATACGCAGTATTTT. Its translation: CASSLISGGLTDTQYF.

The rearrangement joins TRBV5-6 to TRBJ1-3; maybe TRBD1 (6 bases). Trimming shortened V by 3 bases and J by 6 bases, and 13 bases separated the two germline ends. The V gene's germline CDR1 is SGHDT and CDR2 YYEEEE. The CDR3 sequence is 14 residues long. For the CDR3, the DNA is TGTGCCAGCAGCTCACAGGGAAGGGAAAACACCATATATTTT. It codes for CASSSQGRENTIYF. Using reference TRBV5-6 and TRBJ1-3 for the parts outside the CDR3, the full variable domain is DAGVTQSPTHLIKTRGQQVTLRCSPKSGHDTVSWYQQALGQGPQFIFQYYEEEERQRGNFPDRFSGHQFPNYSSELNVNALLLGDSALYLCASSSQGRENTIYFGEGSWLTVV.

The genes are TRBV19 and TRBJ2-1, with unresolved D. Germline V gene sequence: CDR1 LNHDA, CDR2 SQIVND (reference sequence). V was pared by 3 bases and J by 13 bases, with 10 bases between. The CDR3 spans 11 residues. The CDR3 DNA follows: TGTGCCAGTAGTATTACCAGCGAACAGTTCTTC. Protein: CASSITSEQFF.

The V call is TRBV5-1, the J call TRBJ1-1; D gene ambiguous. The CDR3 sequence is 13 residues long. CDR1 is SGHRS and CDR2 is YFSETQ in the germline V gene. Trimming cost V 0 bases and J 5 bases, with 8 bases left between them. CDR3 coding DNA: TGCGCCAGCAGCTTGGTGGAGGGTACTGAAGCTTTCTTT. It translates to CASSLVEGTEAFF.

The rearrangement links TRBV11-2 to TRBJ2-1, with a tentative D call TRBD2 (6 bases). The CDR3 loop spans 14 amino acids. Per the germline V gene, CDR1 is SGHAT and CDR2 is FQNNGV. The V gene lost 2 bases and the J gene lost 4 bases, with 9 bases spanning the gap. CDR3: CASSLLAQYNEQFF. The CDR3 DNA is TGTGCCAGCAGCTTACTAGCGCAATACAATGAGCAGTTCTTC.

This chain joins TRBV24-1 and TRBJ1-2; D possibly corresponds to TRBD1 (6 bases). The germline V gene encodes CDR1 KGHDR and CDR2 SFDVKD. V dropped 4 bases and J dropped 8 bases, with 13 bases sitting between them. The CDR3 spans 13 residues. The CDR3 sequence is CATSDLGTRGYTF. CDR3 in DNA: TGTGCCACCAGTGACCTTGGGACAAGGGGCTACACCTTC.

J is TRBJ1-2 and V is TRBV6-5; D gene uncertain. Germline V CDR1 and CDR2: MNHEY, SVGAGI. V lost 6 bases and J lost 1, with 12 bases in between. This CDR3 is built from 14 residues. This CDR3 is CASSPAGVNYGYTF. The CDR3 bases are TGTGCCAGCAGCCCCGCCGGAGTTAACTATGGCTACACCTTC.

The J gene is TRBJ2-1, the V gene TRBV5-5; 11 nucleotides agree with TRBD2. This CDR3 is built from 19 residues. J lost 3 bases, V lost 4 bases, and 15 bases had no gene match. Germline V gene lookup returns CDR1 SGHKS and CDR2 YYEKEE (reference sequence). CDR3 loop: CASSVLAGVAVGGYNEQFF. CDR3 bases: TGTGCCAGCAGCGTACTAGCGGGGGTCGCGGTAGGGGGCTACAATGAGCAGTTCTTC.

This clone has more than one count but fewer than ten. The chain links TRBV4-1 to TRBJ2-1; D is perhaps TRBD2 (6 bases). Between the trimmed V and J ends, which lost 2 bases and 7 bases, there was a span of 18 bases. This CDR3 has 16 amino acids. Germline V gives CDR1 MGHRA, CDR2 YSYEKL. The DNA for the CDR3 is TGCGCCAGCAGCCAACTCACCCAGCGGGCGGGGAATGAGCAGTTCTTC. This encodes CASSQLTQRAGNEQFF.

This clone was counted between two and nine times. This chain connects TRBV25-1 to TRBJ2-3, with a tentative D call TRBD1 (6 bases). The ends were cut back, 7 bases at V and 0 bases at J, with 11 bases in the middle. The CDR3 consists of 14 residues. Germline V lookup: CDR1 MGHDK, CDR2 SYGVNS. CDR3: CASKTGLSTDTQYF. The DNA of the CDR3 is TGTGCCAGCAAAACAGGGCTAAGCACAGATACGCAGTATTTT.

The CDR3 spells CASSQVLPAGETQYF. CDR3 coding DNA: TGTGCCAGCAGCCAAGTACTGCCAGCAGGAGAGACCCAGTACTTC. J is TRBJ2-5 and V is TRBV14; D not resolved. Germline lookup yields CDR1 SGHDN and CDR2 FVKESK. V dropped 1 base and J dropped 4 bases, with 13 bases sitting between them. This CDR3 comprises 15 residues.

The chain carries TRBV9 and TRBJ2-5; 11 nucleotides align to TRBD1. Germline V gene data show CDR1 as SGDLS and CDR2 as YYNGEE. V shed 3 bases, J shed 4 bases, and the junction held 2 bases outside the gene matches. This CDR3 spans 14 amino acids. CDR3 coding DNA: TGTGCCAGCAGCGGAGGGACAGGGGGAGAGACCCAGTACTTC. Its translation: CASSGGTGGETQYF.